The rows below give T cell receptor beta chains drawn from one sample of a study of a mutant IDH1 vaccine in newly diagnosed glioma. Some clones are missing from TCRdb's copy, which holds only in-frame ones; the method was immunoSEQ multiplex PCR. This sample has approximately 100,000 clones, with over 85% found just once. This material consisted of PBMCs, taken from a glioma patient treated with radiotherapy, temozolomide or both. These receptor sequences come from a woman aged 45-59 years with glioma. CDR3s leave out the opening cysteine and the closing phenylalanine or tryptophan. Some rows mark clone size as missing; the rest say once, few, many or name a class of expanded clone.

V,J,size,CDR3
TRBV6-1,TRBJ1-6,.,AAGMGYNSPLH
TRBV6-5,TRBJ2-7,.,ASSPRDQAYEQY
TRBV28,TRBJ1-5,.,ASSLLRDNQPQH
TRBV7-3,TRBJ1-1,.,ASSPEGWGTEAF
TRBV7-8,TRBJ2-1,.,ASGLAGGNEQF
TRBV5-1,TRBJ1-2,once,ASSLAMGNYGYT
TRBV5-1,TRBJ2-3,.,ASSSWEGGTDTQY
TRBV6-5,TRBJ1-1,.,ASSSGLAEAF
TRBV6-1,TRBJ2-6,once,ASSEGGLSLSGANVLT
TRBV6-4,TRBJ2-2,.,ASSVGLAVNTGELF
TRBV28,TRBJ1-2,.,ASSLKVKYGYT
TRBV5-1,TRBJ2-7,.,ASSLGQVYEQY
TRBV7-2,TRBJ1-2,few,ASSDNYGYT
TRBV28,TRBJ1-5,few,ASTLGQNQPQH
TRBV27,TRBJ2-3,.,ASRKKGMGTDTQY
TRBV7-8,TRBJ2-1,.,ASSLVAGTYNEQF
TRBV5-5,TRBJ1-2,.,ASSLAQLQWKKANYGYT
TRBV27,TRBJ2-1,.,ASSFQRGQGGNEQF
TRBV2,TRBJ2-1,once,ASSGGRGSYNEQF
TRBV7-6,TRBJ2-7,.,ASSLPSSYEQY
TRBV29-1,TRBJ1-3,once,SVEIQAGNTIY
TRBV28,TRBJ2-7,.,ASRTSTYYEQY